Listed here are 20 T cell receptor beta chains from one sample, sequenced in a study of blood T cell repertoires in COVID-19. The repertoire was sequenced with immunoSEQ multiplex PCR; TCRdb's copy has only in-frame clones and lacks some. The sample yields 150,000 to 200,000 clones, more than 80% seen once. The material sequenced was peripheral blood. Receptor source: a man aged 50 to 60 with acute or convalescent COVID-19.

The chain has TRBV5-1 and TRBJ1-1, with D possibly TRBD1 on 6 matching bases. V was trimmed by 0 bases and J by 3 bases, leaving 9 bases between them. Germline-derived CDR1 and CDR2 are SGHRS and YFSETQ. CDR3 size: 14 residues. CDR3 loop: CASSLGRGDTEAFF. The CDR3 DNA reads as TGCGCCAGCAGCTTGGGCAGGGGTGACACTGAAGCTTTCTTT.

This sequence joins TRBV6-2 or TRBV6-3 and TRBJ2-5, with TRBD1 as a possible D gene (5 bases). Germline lookup yields CDR1 MNHEY and CDR2 SVGEGT. The CDR3 covers 14 residues. V was cut by 0 bases and J by 2 bases, with 7 bases left in between. The CDR3 loop reads CASSYSDRQETQYF. CDR3 in DNA: TGTGCCAGCAGTTACTCCGACAGACAAGAGACCCAGTACTTC.

The genes are TRBV15 and TRBJ2-3, with D possibly TRBD1 on 6 matching bases. This CDR3 has 14 residues. V gave up 5 bases and J gave up 3 bases, with 12 bases separating them. Germline V gene lookup returns CDR1 LNHNV and CDR2 YYDKDF (reference sequence). Here the CDR3 DNA reads TGTGCCACCAGCGGACAAGGGGGAACAGATACGCAGTATTTT. Its translation: CATSGQGGTDTQYF.

The CDR3 nucleotides read TGTGCCATCAGTGAAAGCGGGGCCCGGGTAGGTGAGCAGTTCTTC. Protein sequence: CAISESGARVGEQFF. V usage is TRBV10-3 and J usage is TRBJ2-1; 7 bases line up with TRBD2. This CDR3 is built from 15 residues. J lost 9 bases, V lost 3 bases, and 11 bases had no gene match. Germline CDR1 ENHRY, CDR2 SYGVKD.

This clone is a singleton in its sample. This chain connects TRBV12-5 to TRBJ2-1, with TRBD1 as a possible D gene (6 bases). Germline V gene lookup returns CDR1 LGHNT and CDR2 FRNRAP. With 5 bases removed from V and 4 bases from J, the gap between germline ends came to 27 bases. The CDR3 covers 19 residues. CDR3 in amino acids: CASGTIRTEEPKAYNEQFF. The DNA for the CDR3 is TGTGCTAGTGGTACCATCCGGACAGAGGAACCCAAGGCGTACAATGAGCAGTTCTTC.

The rearrangement joins TRBV5-1 to TRBJ2-3; D gene uncertain. CDR1 SGHRS and CDR2 YFSETQ come from the germline V gene. There are 16 residues in the CDR3. V was cut by 0 bases and J by 1 base, with 12 bases left in between. Here the CDR3 DNA reads TGCGCCAGCAGCTTGGCCGTCAACCGGGGCACAGATACGCAGTATTTT. The encoded protein is CASSLAVNRGTDTQYF.

With respect to this clone: The same CDR3 can be traced to other DNA sequences in this sample. The rearrangement uses TRBV7-9 and TRBJ1-4; 7 bases map to TRBD1. The CDR3 sequence is 13 residues long. J lost 8 bases, V lost 1 base, and 1 base had no gene match. CDR1 is SEHNR, CDR2 FQNEAQ, per germline (reference sequence). Here the CDR3 DNA reads TGTGCCAGCAGCTTAGGACAGGGAGAAAAACTGTTTTTT. Protein product: CASSLGQGEKLFF.

This chain connects TRBV28 to TRBJ2-2, with D possibly matching TRBD1 (5 bases). From germline, CDR1 is MDHEN and CDR2 SYDVKM. Trimming removed 4 bases from V and 3 bases from J, with 6 bases in between. The CDR3 runs 13 residues. The CDR3 DNA follows: TGTGCCAGCAGTTCAGGGTACACCGGGGAGCTGTTTTTT. The encoded protein is CASSSGYTGELFF. Full variable domain (rest looked up from reference TRBV28 and TRBJ2-2): DVKVTQSSRYLVKRTGEKVFLECVQDMDHENMFWYRQDPGLGLRLIYFSYDVKMKEKGDIPEGYSVSREKKERFSLILESASTNQTSMYLCASSSGYTGELFFGEGSRLTVL.

This clone appeared once. V gene TRBV28 combines with J gene TRBJ1-1; 8 bases align to TRBD1. CDR3 length: 13 amino acids. Trimming removed 6 bases from V and 5 bases from J; junction bases left unmatched: 5. From germline, CDR1 is MDHEN and CDR2 SYDVKM. The CDR3 protein is CASRSTGGTEAFF. The CDR3 nucleotides read TGTGCCAGCAGATCCACAGGGGGAACTGAAGCTTTCTTT.

This chain joins TRBV19 and TRBJ1-4; TRBD1 might be the D (5 bases). Germline CDR1 LNHDA, CDR2 SQIVND (reference sequence). The length of the CDR3 is 15 residues. V was trimmed by 5 bases and J by 7 bases, leaving 17 bases between them. Here the CDR3 reads CASSGRTQRGEKLFF. In DNA form, the CDR3 reads TGTGCCAGTAGTGGGAGGACACAACGAGGTGAAAAACTGTTTTTT. Based on the CDR3 plus reference TRBV19 and TRBJ1-4, the full variable domain is DGGITQSPKYLFRKEGQNVTLSCEQNLNHDAMYWYRQDPGQGLRLIYYSQIVNDFQKGDIAEGYSVSREKKESFPLTVTSAQKNPTAFYLCASSGRTQRGEKLFFGSGTQLSVL.

This chain links TRBV5-1 with TRBJ1-2; D possibly corresponds to TRBD1 (5 bases). Trimming left V 3 bases short and J 3 bases short, with 9 bases between. The CDR3 is 13 amino acids. Germline V lookup: CDR1 SGHRS, CDR2 YFSETQ. This CDR3 reads CASSSGLDYGYTF. The CDR3 DNA is TGCGCCAGCAGCTCAGGGTTGGACTATGGCTACACCTTC.

The chain links TRBV4-1 to TRBJ2-3, with 9 bases lining up with TRBD1. The CDR3 is 15 amino acids. Germline CDR1 reads MGHRA; CDR2 reads YSYEKL. J lost 2 bases, V lost 1 base, and 1 base had no gene match. The CDR3 loop is CASSQGQGDTDTQYF. DNA for the CDR3: TGCGCCAGCAGCCAAGGACAGGGGGACACAGATACGCAGTATTTT.

This chain joins TRBV5-4 and TRBJ2-1, with 8 positions matching TRBD2. This CDR3 has 16 amino acids. V lost 0 bases, J lost 8 bases, and 10 bases stayed unmatched. CDR1 and CDR2 (germline): SGHNT, YYREEE (reference sequence). The DNA of the CDR3 is TGTGCCAGCAGCTTGGAGGCAGCGGGGGCCGGGGATGAGCAGTTCTTC. Amino acids: CASSLEAAGAGDEQFF.

The chain has TRBV5-4 and TRBJ2-3, with D possibly TRBD2 on 6 matching bases. V was clipped by 7 bases and J by 4 bases, with 16 bases between them. This CDR3 has 14 residues. From germline, CDR1 is SGHNT and CDR2 YYREEE (reference sequence). CDR3 residues: CASGMTRGADTQYF. The CDR3 nucleotides read TGTGCCAGCGGCATGACTAGGGGCGCAGATACGCAGTATTTT. Using reference TRBV5-4 and TRBJ2-3 for the parts outside the CDR3, the full variable domain is ETGVTQSPTHLIKTRGQQVTLRCSSQSGHNTVSWYQQALGQGPQFIFQYYREEENGRGNFPPRFSGLQFPNYSSELNVNALELDDSALYLCASGMTRGADTQYFGPGTRLTVL.

V usage is TRBV14 and J usage is TRBJ2-7; D perhaps matches TRBD2 (5 bases). This CDR3 region has 15 residues. CDR1 is SGHDN, CDR2 FVKESK, per germline. Trimming shortened V by 0 bases and J by 2 bases, and 11 bases separated the two germline ends. The CDR3 DNA follows: TGTGCCAGCAGCCAAGAAGCGGCCCTCACCTACGAGCAGTACTTC. Residues: CASSQEAALTYEQYF.

This chain uses TRBV11-2 with TRBJ1-6, with D possibly matching TRBD1 (6 bases). V dropped 5 bases and J dropped 9 bases, with 17 bases sitting between them. Germline V gives CDR1 SGHAT, CDR2 FQNNGV. The CDR3 is made up of 15 amino acids. The CDR3 protein is CASSPQGQNLSPLHF. The CDR3 DNA reads as TGTGCCAGCAGCCCGCAGGGACAAAACCTTTCACCCCTCCACTTT.

The V gene is TRBV7-3, the J gene TRBJ1-1, with D perhaps matching TRBD1 (6 bases). The V gene's germline CDR1 is SGHTA and CDR2 FQGTGA. V was pared by 2 bases and J by 0 bases, with 10 bases between. CDR3 length: 15 residues. The CDR3 reads CASSLQGILNTEAFF. The CDR3 DNA is TGTGCCAGCAGCTTACAGGGGATTTTGAACACTGAAGCTTTCTTT. The whole variable domain, remainder taken from reference TRBV7-3 and TRBJ1-1, is GAGVSQTPSNKVTEKGKYVELRCDPISGHTALYWYRQSLGQGPEFLIYFQGTGAADDSGLPNDRFFAVRPEGSVSTLKIQRTERGDSAVYLCASSLQGILNTEAFFGQGTRLTVV.

The rearrangement joins TRBV3-1 (or the pseudogene TRBV3-2) to TRBJ2-7; D is unresolved. CDR3 size: 14 residues. CDR1 and CDR2 (germline): LGHDT, YNNKEL (reference sequence). Trimming took 1 base from V and 3 from J, leaving 10 bases between them. CDR3 sequence: CASSQGRIYYEQYF. The CDR3 DNA reads TGTGCCAGCAGCCAAGGCAGGATATACTACGAGCAGTACTTC.

The V and J genes are TRBV5-1 and TRBJ2-1; 10 bases fit TRBD2. The CDR3 totals 16 residues. Germline trimming cut 3 bases from V and 3 bases from J; bases unmatched to any gene: 6. The germline CDR1 and CDR2 sequences are SGHRS and YFSETQ. The CDR3 reads CASSWNIAGGYNEQFF. The CDR3 nucleotides read TGCGCCAGCAGCTGGAACATAGCGGGGGGCTACAATGAGCAGTTCTTC.

The sample holds a few counts of this clone. The chain uses TRBV15 and TRBJ1-2; no clear D. V was clipped by 5 bases and J by 7 bases, with 11 bases between them. This CDR3 contains 12 residues. Germline CDR1 and CDR2: LNHNV and YYDKDF (reference sequence). CDR3 region: CATSDGSSGYTF. The CDR3 nucleotides are TGTGCCACCAGCGACGGCTCTAGTGGCTACACCTTC.